A selection of T cell receptor beta chains follows, all from one sample in a study of control samples from healthy donors and cancer patients. Using immunoSEQ multiplex PCR, the repertoire was profiled, and TCRdb retains in-frame clones only, with some absent. There are 70,000 to 100,000 clones in the sample; 70% to 90% occur only once, and 1.5% to 2% lies in the top ten. Specimen: PBMCs. These receptors were obtained from a woman in her sixties or seventies with head and neck cancer. CDR3s leave out the opening cysteine and the closing phenylalanine or tryptophan.

TRBJ2-1 | TRBV30 | AWSTGQKYNEQF
TRBJ2-1 | TRBV7-9 | ASSSDRAASYNEQF
TRBJ2-7 | TRBV3-1/TRBV3-2 | ASRGKQAVPHEQY
TRBJ2-1 | TRBV7-9 | ASSQITREQF
TRBJ1-2 | TRBV2 | ASTLSNGNYGYT
TRBJ2-5 | TRBV5-1 | ASSLGLAEHSVTQY
TRBJ2-3 | TRBV5-4 | ASSLRDGLAGWADTQY
TRBJ1-1 | TRBV19 | ASSMWSAEAF
TRBJ2-5 | TRBV4-2 | ASSIGLAGQETQY
TRBJ1-1 | TRBV4-1 | ASSSPRSEAF
TRBJ1-5 | TRBV25-1 | ASSPVEGNQPQH
TRBJ2-1 | TRBV7-2 | ASSLVGSGEQF
TRBJ1-1 | TRBV13 | ASSPRGRATLGLTEAF
TRBJ2-1 | TRBV6-2/TRBV6-3 | ASSWTSGNDEQF
TRBJ2-7 | TRBV30 | AWSTGLAGEHEQY
TRBJ1-5 | TRBV15 | ATTRTGVNQPQH
TRBJ2-4 | TRBV10-3 | AISEDRENIQY
TRBJ1-5 | TRBV6-5 | ASSYSTDQPQH
TRBJ2-7 | TRBV14 | ASSHGYPPYEQY
TRBJ2-1 | TRBV5-5 | ASSLGMGEQF
TRBJ1-1 | TRBV5-1 | ASSLRTGGTEAF
TRBJ1-1 | TRBV4-2 | ASSPNLRAGTGTEAF
TRBJ1-1 | TRBV4-2 | ASSQRDRGEGTEAF
TRBJ1-4 | TRBV10-3 | AISGTGGIGGEKLF